These T cell receptor beta chains were read from a single sample in a study of cytomegalovirus exposure and HLA in healthy donors. Clones were sequenced by immunoSEQ multiplex PCR, and TCRdb holds only the in-frame ones, with some missing. The repertoire consists of some 100,000 clones, with 79% occurring once and the leading ten covering around 3%. Sequenced material: PBMCs. The receptors were sampled from a male donor in good health and CMV-seropositive. The CDR3 runs from the conserved cysteine through the conserved F or W.

TRBJ2-1 | 14 | TRBV5-4 | CASSLGLSLNEQFF
TRBJ2-2 | 15 | TRBV7-2 | CASSLRQGNTGELFF
TRBJ2-3 | 15 | TRBV19 | CASSRGGHSTDTQYF
TRBJ1-1 | 14 | TRBV7-3 | CASSLLGGATEAFF
TRBJ2-2 | 16 | TRBV6-6 | CASSFGQGTNTGELFF
TRBJ1-2 | 13 | TRBV30 | CAWSGQPTYGYTF
TRBJ1-1 | 14 | TRBV29-1 | CSVDWRESNTEAFF
TRBJ2-3 | 14 | TRBV5-1 | CASSGRDLTDTQYF
TRBJ2-7 | 13 | TRBV2 | CASRGQQTYEQYF
TRBJ1-4 | 13 | TRBV5-1 | CASSFNTEEKLFF
TRBJ1-2 | 13 | TRBV4-3 | CASSRGQGRGYTF
TRBJ1-5 | 13 | TRBV7-6 | CASSLGRNQPQHF
TRBJ2-3 | 14 | TRBV7-2 | CASSDGQATDTQYF
TRBJ2-5 | 14 | TRBV11-2 | CASSPPGGVETQYF
TRBJ2-3 | 16 | TRBV5-4 | CASSLGLAGGTDTQYF
TRBJ1-2 | 13 | TRBV18 | CASSSDRNYGYTF
TRBJ1-5 | 14 | TRBV5-4 | CASSPGTATWPQHF
TRBJ2-3 | 14 | TRBV30 | CAWIDRRFADTQYF
TRBJ2-5 | 14 | TRBV19 | CASIKRGDQETQYF
TRBJ2-3 | 15 | TRBV4-1 | CASSQGPGQGNTQYF
TRBJ1-2 | 14 | TRBV6-5 | CASSYLRTGYGYTF
TRBJ2-7 | 13 | TRBV6-6 | CASGTGVSYEQYF
TRBJ2-3 | 15 | TRBV4-1 | CASSQEQKYTDTQYF
TRBJ1-3 | 16 | TRBV6-5 | CASSYSPDISGNTIYF
TRBJ1-1 | 11 | TRBV25-1 | CASSETAEAFF
TRBJ2-1 | 14 | TRBV7-6 | CASSLAGGRNEQFF
TRBJ1-1 | 16 | TRBV11-3 | CASSLGDRGPNTEAFF